The subject of this entry is one T cell receptor beta chain. The target antigen is unknown. Sequencing used immunoSEQ multiplex PCR; TCRdb keeps in-frame clones, though not all of them. The sample shows approximately 84,000 clones, 75% to 90% of them seen only once. The CDR3 spans 15 residues. Trimming stripped 4 bases from V and 5 bases from J, with 18 bases between. The germline CDR1 and CDR2 sequences are SGHRS and YFSETQ. These data come from a study of T cell responses to AZD1222 COVID-19 vaccine. Study-wide results and limits: There were mostly white British donors and more females than males, and clonal diversity was possibly underestimated.

This clonotype was sampled from an adult who received the AZD1222 COVID-19 vaccine. This specimen consisted of peripheral blood, obtained 28 days after the second AZD1222 dose. J is TRBJ1-1 and V is TRBV5-1; D is ambiguous. CDR3: CASSPEVGYGTEAFF. The CDR3 DNA reads TGCGCCAGCAGCCCGGAGGTCGGGTATGGAACTGAAGCTTTCTTT.